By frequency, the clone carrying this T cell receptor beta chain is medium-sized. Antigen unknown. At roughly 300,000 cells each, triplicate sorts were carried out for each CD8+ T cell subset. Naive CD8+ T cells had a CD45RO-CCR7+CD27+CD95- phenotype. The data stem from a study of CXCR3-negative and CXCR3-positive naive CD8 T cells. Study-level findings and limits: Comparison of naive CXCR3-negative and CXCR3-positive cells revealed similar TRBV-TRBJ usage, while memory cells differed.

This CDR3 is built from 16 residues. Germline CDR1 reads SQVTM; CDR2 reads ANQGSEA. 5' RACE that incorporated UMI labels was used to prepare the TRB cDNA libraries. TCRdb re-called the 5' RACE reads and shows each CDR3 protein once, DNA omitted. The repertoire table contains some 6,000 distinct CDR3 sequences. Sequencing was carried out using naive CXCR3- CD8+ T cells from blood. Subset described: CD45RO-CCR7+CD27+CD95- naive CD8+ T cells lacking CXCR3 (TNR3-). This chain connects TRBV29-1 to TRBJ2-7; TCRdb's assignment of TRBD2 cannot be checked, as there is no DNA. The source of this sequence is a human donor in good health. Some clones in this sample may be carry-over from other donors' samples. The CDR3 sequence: CSVEDGDSGGSYEQYF.